The entry below describes one T cell receptor (beta chain). The antigen is undetermined. V was pared by 10 bases and J by 0 bases, with 16 bases between. Germline loops: CDR1 MNHEY, CDR2 SMNVEV (reference sequence). This CDR3 is built from 14 residues. Study-wide results and limits: In terms of TCR gene usage, tumor memory CD4+ T cells clustered together with blood and lymph node memory CD4+ cells, as well as with lymph node naive CD4+ cells.

TCRdb reprocessed the 5' RACE reads with MiXCR, giving one entry per CDR3 protein. The data show approximately 44,000 distinct CDR3 sequences, with less than 30% seen just once and less than 4% held by the top ten. This TCR was recovered from a female donor with breast cancer. The material sequenced was memory CD4+ T cells sorted from a lymph node. Subset meaning: memory CD4+ T cells, CD4+CD45RO+CD25-. J is TRBJ2-7 and V is TRBV27; D is possibly TRBD1 or TRBD2 (5 bases each). CDR3 amino acids: CATTGATGSYEQYF. The CDR3 DNA reads TGTGCCACTACCGGGGCGACCGGCTCCTACGAGCAGTACTTC.